A selection of T cell receptor beta chains follows, all from one sample in a study of T cell repertoires in cytomegalovirus infection. In TCRdb, the reads were re-called with MiXCR into one record per CDR3 protein. The table has 85,000 to 120,000 distinct CDR3 sequences, 16% seen once; the top ten hold roughly 8%. The sequencing input was PBMCs. The receptors were gathered from a human donor in good health (CMV status not recorded). Some clones in this sample may be carry-over from other donors' samples. The CDR3 runs from the conserved cysteine through the conserved F or W.

>TRBV5-4|TRBJ2-1
CASSPGTRGAGEQFF
>TRBV20-1|TRBJ2-3
CSAGLDRGKSDTQYF
>TRBV28|TRBJ2-6
CASSLFRQGGSGANVLTF
>TRBV5-4|TRBJ2-5
CASSLVDWETQYF
>TRBV6-2/TRBV6-3|TRBJ2-2
CASSPDRVNTGELFF
>TRBV28|TRBJ1-2
CASSGQWVGYTF
>TRBV7-8|TRBJ2-3
CASSLATLAGTDTQYF
>TRBV7-9|TRBJ2-1
CASSTGTAVHEQFF
>TRBV6-6|TRBJ2-2
CASSGPLQANTGELFF
>TRBV12-3/TRBV12-4|TRBJ1-5
CASTGMGGWQPQHF
>TRBV11-2|TRBJ2-5
CASSLTPRSEETQYF
>TRBV7-2|TRBJ1-5
CASSGQASNQPQHF
>TRBV20-1|TRBJ1-2
CSASRNYGYTF
>TRBV7-8|TRBJ1-1
CASSKRDTLEAFF
>TRBV20-1|TRBJ1-2
CSAQSGVNYGYTF
>TRBV3-1|TRBJ2-5
CASRRQGALKTQYF
>TRBV29-1|TRBJ2-3
CSVEQEPRTDTQYF
>TRBV28|TRBJ1-1
CASSLTPRQVEAFF
>TRBV7-8|TRBJ2-5
CASSLGTGDETQYF
>TRBV20-1|TRBJ2-3
CSAMYTGTSLRDTQYF
>TRBV5-4|TRBJ2-5
CASRPYAGGTKETQYF
>TRBV7-2|TRBJ1-5
CASSTGQSGNQPQHF
>TRBV7-2|TRBJ2-1
CASSWTSGVYNEQFF
>TRBV7-9|TRBJ2-6
CASSFPRRTAGANVLTF
>TRBV20-1|TRBJ2-3
CSARTMDTQYF
>TRBV18|TRBJ2-5
CASSPPGAEQETQYF